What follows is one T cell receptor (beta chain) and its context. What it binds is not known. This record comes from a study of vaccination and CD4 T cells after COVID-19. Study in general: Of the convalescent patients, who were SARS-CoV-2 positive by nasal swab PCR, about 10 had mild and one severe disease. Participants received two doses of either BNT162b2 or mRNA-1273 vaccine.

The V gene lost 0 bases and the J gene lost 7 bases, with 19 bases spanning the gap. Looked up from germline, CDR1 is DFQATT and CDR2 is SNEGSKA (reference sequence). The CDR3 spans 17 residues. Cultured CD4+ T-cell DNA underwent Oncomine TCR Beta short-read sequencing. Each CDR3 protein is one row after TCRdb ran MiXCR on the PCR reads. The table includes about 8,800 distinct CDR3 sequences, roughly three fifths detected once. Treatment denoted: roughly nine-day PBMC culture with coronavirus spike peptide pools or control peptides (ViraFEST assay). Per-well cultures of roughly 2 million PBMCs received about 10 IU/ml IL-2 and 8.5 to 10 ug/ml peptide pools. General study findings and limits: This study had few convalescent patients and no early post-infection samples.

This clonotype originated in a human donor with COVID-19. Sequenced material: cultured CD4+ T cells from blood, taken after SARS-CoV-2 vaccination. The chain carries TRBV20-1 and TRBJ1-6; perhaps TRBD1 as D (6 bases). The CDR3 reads CSARDIAVGTLNSPLHF. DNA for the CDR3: TGCAGTGCTAGAGATATTGCGGTGGGGACACTAAATTCACCCCTCCACTTT.